This T cell receptor beta chain is from a study of tumor-infiltrating lymphocytes in primary liver carcinoma. This CDR3 is 16 amino acids long. CDR1 is SGHAT, CDR2 FQNNGV, per germline. Notes on the study in general: Tumor-adjacent and tumor-blood pairs shared a smaller degree of overlap than tumor region pairs.

Germline DNA was also extracted, and blood RNA derived from unsorted whole blood. Enrolled patients were chronically infected with HBV and treatment-naive. On this clonotype itself: Its specificity is unknown. An end of the junction differs from the germline gene, which may be a read error.

Production of TCR beta cDNA used around 460 ng total RNA together with a constant-region primer. Library construction for TCR beta comprised three nested multiplex PCR rounds performed with slightly modified ARM-PCR. It was with TRBV1-TRBV30 forward primers and a C-beta reverse primer that the first two PCR rounds were run, at roughly 11 cycles each. MiXCR was run by TCRdb on the multiplex PCR reads, yielding one entry per CDR3 protein. The repertoire holds 310,000 or so distinct CDR3 sequences, almost 60% seen once, with over 15% in the top ten. Sequenced: peripheral blood. The sequence came from a woman in her 30s with primary liver carcinoma and hepatitis B virus infection. This chain joins TRBV11-2 and TRBJ2-3; 13 bases align to TRBD2. The CDR3 nucleotides are TGTACCAGCAGCCCAACTAGCGGGAGGGCGGCAAATACGCAGTATTTT. Its protein is CTSSPTSGRAANTQYF.